There are a few counts of the clone carrying this T cell receptor beta chain. The entry originates in a study of response to subunit inactivated influenza vaccine. Germline loops: CDR1 DFQATT, CDR2 SNEGSKA (reference sequence). The CDR3 is made up of 12 amino acids. Trimming took off 3 bases at V and 8 bases at J, with 13 bases between the two ends. Each CDR3 protein is one row after TCRdb ran MiXCR on the RT-PCR reads. The sample records roughly 550,000 distinct CDR3 sequences, less than 25% being singletons. These data are also associated with another study on T cells expressing NK-cell markers. According to that study: UMI-tagged 5'RACE template switching yielded the TCR beta cDNA.

This TCR was sampled from a man aged 45-65 years who received an inactivated influenza vaccine. The chain carries TRBV20-1 and TRBJ1-2, with a weak D call TRBD1 (5 bases). Sequencing was performed on CD4+ T cells sorted from PBMCs, taken roughly 13 days after vaccination. CDR3 sequence: CSASAGLRGYTF. The CDR3 DNA reads as TGCAGTGCTAGTGCGGGGCTAAGAGGCTACACCTTC.